This TCR beta chain was observed in a study of cytomegalovirus exposure and HLA in healthy donors. Amplification used 60 Vbeta primers and 13 Jbeta primers. TCRdb's copy holds only in-frame clones and misses some; the assay was immunoSEQ multiplex PCR. The sample has about 120,000 clones, about 60% seen once. The CDR3 has 15 residues. V dropped 2 bases and J dropped 4; count of bases not matched to a gene: 6. The germline gives CDR1 SGHNT, CDR2 YYREEE (reference sequence). Sequenced input: PBMCs. The clonotype was recovered from a man in his forties in good health and CMV-seropositive. The chain links TRBV5-4 to TRBJ1-1; 9 bases map to TRBD1. CDR3 coding DNA: TGTGCCAGCAGCTTCGGGGGACAGGGTGCCACTGAAGCTTTCTTT. Protein product: CASSFGGQGATEAFF.